The present T cell receptor (beta chain) was sequenced within a study of molecular identifiers for immune sequencing clone quantification. Study context: In replicates, RNA taken from approximately 20,000 or 100,000 naive CD8 cells was divided five ways, and four portions underwent sequencing.

Listed TCR primers and previously described methods were used for bulk TCR libraries. TCRdb reanalysed the PCR reads using MiXCR and keeps one entry per CDR3 protein. The sample has some 100,000 distinct CDR3 sequences, roughly 38% seen once; the top ten hold around 4.2%. Worth noting for this clonotype: Its target is unknown.

In germline, CDR1 is LGHNA, CDR2 YSLEER. V was shortened by 0 bases and J by 0 bases, with 9 bases between the two germline ends. CDR3 length: 15 residues. Overall study findings and caveats: Clones carrying above 20 RNA copies accounted for over 97% of effector molecules, under 1% in naive cells.

This TCR derives from a human donor in good health. Some libraries in this study had Jurkat cell RNA spiked in. Sequenced input: naive CD8+ T cells from blood, with Jurkat cell RNA spiked in. Subset in this sample: FACS-sorted CD8+CD4-CCR7+CD45RA+ naive T cells. The genes are TRBV4-3 and TRBJ2-7, with D perhaps matching TRBD2 (5 bases). CDR3 residues: CASSQEDYPSYEQYF. In nucleotides, the CDR3 is TGCGCCAGCAGCCAAGAAGACTACCCCTCCTACGAGCAGTACTTC.